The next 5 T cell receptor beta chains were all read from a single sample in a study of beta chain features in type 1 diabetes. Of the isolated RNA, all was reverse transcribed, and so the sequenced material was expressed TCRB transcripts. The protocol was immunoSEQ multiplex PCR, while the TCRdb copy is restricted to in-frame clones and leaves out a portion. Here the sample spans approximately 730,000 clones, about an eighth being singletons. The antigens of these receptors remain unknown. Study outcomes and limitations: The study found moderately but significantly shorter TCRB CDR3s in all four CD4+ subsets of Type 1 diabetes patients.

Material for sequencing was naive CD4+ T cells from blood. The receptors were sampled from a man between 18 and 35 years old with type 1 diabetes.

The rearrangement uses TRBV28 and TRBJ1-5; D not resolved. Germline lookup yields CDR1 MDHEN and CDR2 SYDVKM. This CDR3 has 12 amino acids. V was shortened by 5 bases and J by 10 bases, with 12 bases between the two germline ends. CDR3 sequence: CASSPRDLPQHF. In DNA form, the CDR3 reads TGTGCCAGCAGTCCTCGGGATTTACCCCAGCATTTT.

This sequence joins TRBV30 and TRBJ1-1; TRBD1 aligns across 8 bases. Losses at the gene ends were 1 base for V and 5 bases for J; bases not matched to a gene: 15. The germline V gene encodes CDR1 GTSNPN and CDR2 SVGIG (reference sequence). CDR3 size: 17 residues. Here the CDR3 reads CAWSAGETGDIRTEAFF. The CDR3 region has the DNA TGTGCCTGGAGTGCAGGGGAGACAGGGGATATTCGGACTGAAGCTTTCTTT.

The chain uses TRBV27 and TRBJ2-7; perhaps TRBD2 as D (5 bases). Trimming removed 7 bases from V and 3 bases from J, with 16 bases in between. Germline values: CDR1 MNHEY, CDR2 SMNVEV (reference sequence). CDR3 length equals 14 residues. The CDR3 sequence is CASTSSSTGYEQYF. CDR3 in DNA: TGTGCCAGCACTAGCTCGTCGACGGGCTACGAGCAGTACTTC.

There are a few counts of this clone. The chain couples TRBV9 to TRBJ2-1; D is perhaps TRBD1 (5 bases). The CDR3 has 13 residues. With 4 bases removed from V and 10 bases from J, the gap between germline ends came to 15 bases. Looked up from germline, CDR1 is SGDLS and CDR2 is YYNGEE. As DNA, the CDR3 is TGTGCCAGCAGCCCCCGCCTCGCAGGGGAGCAGTTCTTC. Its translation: CASSPRLAGEQFF.

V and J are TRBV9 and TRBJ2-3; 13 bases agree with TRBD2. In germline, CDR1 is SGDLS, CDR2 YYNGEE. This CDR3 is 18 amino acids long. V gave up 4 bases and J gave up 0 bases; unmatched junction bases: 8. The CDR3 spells CASSLRTSGGLSTDTQYF. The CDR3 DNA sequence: TGTGCCAGCAGCCTACGGACTAGCGGGGGCCTTAGCACAGATACGCAGTATTTT.